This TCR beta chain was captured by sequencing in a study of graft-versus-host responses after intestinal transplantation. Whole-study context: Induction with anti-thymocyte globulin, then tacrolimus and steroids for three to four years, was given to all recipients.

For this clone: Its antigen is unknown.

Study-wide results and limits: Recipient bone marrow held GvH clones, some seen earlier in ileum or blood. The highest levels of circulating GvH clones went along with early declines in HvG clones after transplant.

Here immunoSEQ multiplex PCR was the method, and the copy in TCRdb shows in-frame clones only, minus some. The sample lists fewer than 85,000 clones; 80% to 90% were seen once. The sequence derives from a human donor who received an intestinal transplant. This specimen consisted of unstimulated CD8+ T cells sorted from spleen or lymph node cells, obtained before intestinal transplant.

DNA for the CDR3: TGTGCCAGTAGTCAGGCTAGCGGGATTTACAATGAGCAGTTCTTC. Its protein is CASSQASGIYNEQFF. The chain recombines TRBV19 with TRBJ2-1, with 9 bases that match TRBD2. Germline CDR1 is LNHDA and CDR2 is SQIVND (reference sequence). V lost 5 bases to trimming and J lost 4 bases; unmatched junction nucleotides: 6. This CDR3 contains 15 residues.